Shown below are 10 T cell receptor beta chains from a single sample sequenced in a study of breast tumors, draining lymph nodes, adjacent tissues. TCRdb redid the calling of the multiplex PCR reads with MiXCR, one entry per CDR3 protein. The sample records 47,000 or so distinct CDR3 sequences, approximately 22% being singletons. The sample consisted of breast tumor tissue. These receptors were collected from a female donor with breast cancer. Some clones in this sample may be carry-over from other donors' samples.

In its sample, this clonotype was seen many times. V usage is TRBV19 and J usage is TRBJ1-3, with D possibly being TRBD1 (5 bases). V lost 2 bases and J lost 4, with 9 bases in between. This CDR3 contains 14 residues. Germline V gene data show CDR1 as LNHDA and CDR2 as SQIVND (reference sequence). The CDR3 loop reads CASSIQGRGNTIYF. The CDR3 DNA reads TGTGCCAGTAGTATACAGGGTAGAGGAAACACCATATATTTT.

This clonotype was seen just once. The chain joins TRBV18 to TRBJ1-1; D remains ambiguous. Trimming removed 2 bases at V and 0 bases at J, with 13 bases between. CDR1 KGHSH and CDR2 LQKENI come from the germline V gene. The CDR3 loop spans 16 amino acids. CDR3: CASSPNMRAVNTEAFF. CDR3 DNA sequence: TGTGCCAGCTCACCAAATATGAGGGCAGTGAACACTGAAGCTTTCTTT.

Concerning this clonotype itself: A clone one base away is much larger, so this may be a read error. This rearrangement joins TRBV20-1 to TRBJ2-5; perhaps TRBD1 as D (5 bases). The V and J ends lost 5 bases and 1 base respectively, with 11 bases between them. Germline CDR1 DFQATT, CDR2 SNEGSKA (reference sequence). This CDR3 contains 13 residues. The CDR3 nucleotides are TGCAGTGCTGACTCAGGGCTCCAAGAGACCCAGTACTTC. Protein product: CSADSGLQETQYF.

This chain links TRBV7-9 with TRBJ2-3; no reliable D call. V was pared by 3 bases and J by 0 bases, with 10 bases between. Germline CDR1 and CDR2: SEHNR and FQNEAQ (reference sequence). The CDR3 length is 15 residues. The CDR3 loop is CASSLRSASTDTQYF. CDR3 DNA sequence: TGTGCCAGCAGCTTGCGTTCAGCTAGCACAGATACGCAGTATTTT.

Many counts were recorded for this clonotype. This chain links TRBV2 with TRBJ1-4, with TRBD1 as a possible D gene (5 bases). V was clipped by 4 bases and J by 0 bases, with 18 bases between them. The germline CDR1 and CDR2 sequences are SNHLY and FYNNEI. The CDR3 contains 18 residues. In DNA form, the CDR3 reads TGTGCCAGCAGTGTGAGGGGTTTGGAGGCCGCAACTAATGAAAAACTGTTTTTT. Amino acids: CASSVRGLEAATNEKLFF.

About this clonotype itself: A much larger clone is a single base away; this may be a read error. This sequence joins TRBV20-1 and TRBJ2-7, with 8 bases matching TRBD1. Germline V CDR1 and CDR2: DFQATT, SNEGSKA (reference sequence). The CDR3 runs 15 residues. Losses at the gene ends were 3 bases for V and 2 bases for J; bases not matched to a gene: 9. CDR3 sequence reads: CSASGITGGAYEQYF. The CDR3 DNA sequence: TGCAGTGCTAGCGGGATCACAGGGGGTGCCTACGAGCAGTACTTC.

The rearrangement links TRBV20-1 to TRBJ2-1; D assignment may be TRBD1 or TRBD2 (5 bases each). The CDR3 runs 14 residues. Trimming removed 3 bases at V and 4 bases at J, with 13 bases between. Per germline, CDR1 DFQATT and CDR2 SNEGSKA (reference sequence). The CDR3 nucleotides read TGCAGTGCTAGGAGAGGGGCGTTTTACAATGAGCAGTTCTTC. Residues: CSARRGAFYNEQFF.

This clonotype showed up many times. V usage is TRBV6-6 and J usage is TRBJ2-7; 8 nucleotides agree with TRBD1. Germline V gives CDR1 MNHNY, CDR2 SVGAGI (reference sequence). V shed 10 bases and J 9 bases; nucleotides not matched to a gene: 5. This CDR3 comprises 10 residues. CDR3 in amino acids: CATGGDGQYF. The CDR3 bases are TGTGCCACAGGGGGCGACGGGCAGTACTTC.

Comment on this clonotype: A much larger clonotype is one base distant, so this may be a read error. This sequence joins TRBV6-1 and TRBJ2-7, with TRBD2 matching over 11 bases. Germline V CDR1 and CDR2: MNHNS, SASEGT. The CDR3 extends over 14 amino acids. The CDR3 sequence: CASRELAGDYEQHF. The DNA of the CDR3 is TGTGCCAGCAGGGAACTAGCGGGAGACTACGAGCAGCACTTC.

Concerning this clonotype itself: One end of the junction varies from germline; a read error may be responsible. The J gene is TRBJ1-5, the V gene TRBV20-1; maybe TRBD1 (5 bases). CDR1 and CDR2 (germline): DFQATT, SNEGSKA (reference sequence). The CDR3 is 12 residues long. CDR3 in amino acids: CSATEQIGAQRF. For the CDR3, the DNA is TGCAGTGCTACTGAACAGATCGGGGCCCAGCGCTTT.